This T cell receptor (beta chain) was sequenced during a study of T cells after posttransplantation cyclophosphamide. Sequenced by immunoSEQ multiplex PCR; TCRdb stores in-frame clones only, minus some. The sample holds roughly 42,000 clones; less than 95% are singletons and the top ten take over 2%. Busulfan-fludarabine conditioning, marrow transplant, and cyclophosphamide on days +3 and +4 were administered. Comment on this clone: As yet, its antigen is unknown.

V was shortened by 5 bases and J by 0 bases, with 7 bases between the two germline ends. Germline loops: CDR1 SGHVS, CDR2 FQNEAQ. The CDR3 sequence is 13 residues long. Notes on the study in general: Donor CD8+ memory clones often dominated recipient blood repertoires at later times.

The sequencing here drew on PBMCs, taken 55 to 70 days after allogeneic stem cell transplant with posttransplant cyclophosphamide. The clonotype comes from a male patient aged 55 to 69 who received an allogeneic stem cell transplant from a related donor and was CMV-positive. Some T cells may trace back to the graft donor. The chain employs TRBV7-8 and TRBJ1-1; D gene ambiguous. The CDR3 DNA is TGTGCCAGCAGCCCTACAGTGAACACTGAAGCTTTCTTT. It is translated as CASSPTVNTEAFF.